This T cell receptor beta chain stems from a study of vaccination effects on CD4 cells after COVID-19. About this clone: Its antigen is not known.

The junction had 7 bases not matched to a gene; V was cut back by 6 bases and J by 4 bases. CDR1 and CDR2 from the germline V gene are SNHLY and FYNNEI. This CDR3 contains 14 residues. Culture proceeded for 10 days, and CD4+ T cells were then isolated. Each person got two doses of an mRNA SARS-CoV-2 vaccine, BNT162b2 or mRNA-1273. The table came from immunoSEQ multiplex PCR; TCRdb's copy has only in-frame clones and leaves some out. The table has more than 35,000 clones, 72% seen once. The material was CD4+ T cells from PBMCs cultured without peptide, obtained after COVID-19 vaccination. The sequence was obtained from a human donor who received a COVID-19 vaccine. The chain employs TRBV2 and TRBJ1-1; TRBD1 agrees at 8 bases. In DNA, the CDR3 is TGTGCCAGCAGACAGGGGGGAGGAAGCACTGAAGCTTTCTTT. This encodes CASRQGGGSTEAFF.